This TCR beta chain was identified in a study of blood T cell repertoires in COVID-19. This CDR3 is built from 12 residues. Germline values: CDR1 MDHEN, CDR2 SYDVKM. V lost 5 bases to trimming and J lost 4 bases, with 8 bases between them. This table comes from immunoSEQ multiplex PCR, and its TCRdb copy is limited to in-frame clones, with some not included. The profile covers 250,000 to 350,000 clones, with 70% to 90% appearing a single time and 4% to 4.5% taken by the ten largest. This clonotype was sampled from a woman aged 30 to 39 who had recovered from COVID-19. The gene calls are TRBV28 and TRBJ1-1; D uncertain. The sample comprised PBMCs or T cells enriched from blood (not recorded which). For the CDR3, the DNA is TGTGCCAGCAGTATGGCCCTCACTGAAGCTTTCTTT. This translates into CASSMALTEAFF.